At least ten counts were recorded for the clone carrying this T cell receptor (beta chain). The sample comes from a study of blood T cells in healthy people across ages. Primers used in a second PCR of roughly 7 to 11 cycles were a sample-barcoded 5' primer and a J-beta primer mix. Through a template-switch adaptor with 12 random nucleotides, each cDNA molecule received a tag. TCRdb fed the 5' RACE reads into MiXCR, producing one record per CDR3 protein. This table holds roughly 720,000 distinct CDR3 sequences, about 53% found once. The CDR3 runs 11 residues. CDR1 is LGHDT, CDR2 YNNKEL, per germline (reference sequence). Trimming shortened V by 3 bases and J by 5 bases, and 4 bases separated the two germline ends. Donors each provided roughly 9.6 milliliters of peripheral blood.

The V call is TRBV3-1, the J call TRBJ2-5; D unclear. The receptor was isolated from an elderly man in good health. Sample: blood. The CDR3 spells CASSQAETQYF. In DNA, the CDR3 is TGTGCCAGCAGCCAGGCTGAGACCCAGTACTTC.